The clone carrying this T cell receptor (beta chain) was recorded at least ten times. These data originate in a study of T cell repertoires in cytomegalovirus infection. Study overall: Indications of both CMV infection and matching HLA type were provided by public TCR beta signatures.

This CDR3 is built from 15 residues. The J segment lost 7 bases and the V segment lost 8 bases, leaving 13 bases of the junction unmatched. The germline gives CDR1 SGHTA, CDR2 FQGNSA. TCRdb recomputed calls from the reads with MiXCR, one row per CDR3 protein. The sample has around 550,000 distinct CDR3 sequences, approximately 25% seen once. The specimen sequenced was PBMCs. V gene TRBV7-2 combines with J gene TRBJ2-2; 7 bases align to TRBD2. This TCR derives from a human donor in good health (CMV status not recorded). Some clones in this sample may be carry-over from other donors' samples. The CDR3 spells CASRPAGAPNGELFF. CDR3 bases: TGTGCCAGCCGCCCTGCGGGAGCTCCTAACGGGGAGCTGTTTTTT.